What follows describes a single T cell receptor beta chain. V lost 5 bases and J lost 4; bases outside the gene matches: 11. CDR1 and CDR2 (germline): MDHEN, SYDVKM. This CDR3 comprises 17 residues. The data derive from a study of blood T cell repertoires in COVID-19. Study-wide context: In each case, the material was cDNA or gDNA derived from T cells, B-cell-depleted T cells, or PBMCs.

Per the original methods: The assay estimated nucleated cells by amplifying reference gene primers. Clones were sequenced by immunoSEQ multiplex PCR, and TCRdb holds only the in-frame ones, with some missing. That table gives V, J and clone size, and the DNA gave D and trimming. The sample shows around 40,000 clones, 80% to 90% of them seen only once. The sequenced sample was peripheral blood. The receptor comes from a man between 50 and 59 years old with active or convalescent COVID-19. The chain links TRBV28 to TRBJ1-6, with 7 bases identical to TRBD1. The DNA for the CDR3 is TGTGCCAGCAGTAATCCGGGACAGACTTTATATAATTCACCCCTCCACTTT. Protein sequence: CASSNPGQTLYNSPLHF.